This T cell receptor beta chain was obtained from a study of blood T cell repertoires in COVID-19. About the study: Sites in the United States, Italy and Spain provided acute and convalescent COVID-19 samples.

Participants were placed into cohorts based on the clinical history they reported. Cohort 3 donors were reported recovered after two negative PCRs, clearance, or symptom resolution. The CDR3 runs to 15 residues. Germline CDR1 SGHTA, CDR2 FQGTGA. Trimming pared 5 bases from V and 0 bases from J, leaving 11 bases between. Original processing methods: Nucleated cell number was recorded as an estimate derived from reference gene primer amplification. The data were produced by immunoSEQ multiplex PCR, yet TCRdb's version contains in-frame clones alone and is incomplete. V and J calls plus clone size are reproduced from that table; the DNA served to infer D and trimming. The profile shows around 310,000 clones, about 91% of them singletons.

The chain recombines TRBV7-3 with TRBJ2-1; the D gene is possibly TRBD2 (5 bases). This receptor was taken from a woman between 40 and 55 years old who had recovered from COVID-19. Sequenced sample: PBMCs or T cells enriched from blood (not recorded which). CDR3 bases: TGTGCCAGCAGCGCAATAGCGAGCTCCTACAATGAGCAGTTCTTC. This codes for CASSAIASSYNEQFF.